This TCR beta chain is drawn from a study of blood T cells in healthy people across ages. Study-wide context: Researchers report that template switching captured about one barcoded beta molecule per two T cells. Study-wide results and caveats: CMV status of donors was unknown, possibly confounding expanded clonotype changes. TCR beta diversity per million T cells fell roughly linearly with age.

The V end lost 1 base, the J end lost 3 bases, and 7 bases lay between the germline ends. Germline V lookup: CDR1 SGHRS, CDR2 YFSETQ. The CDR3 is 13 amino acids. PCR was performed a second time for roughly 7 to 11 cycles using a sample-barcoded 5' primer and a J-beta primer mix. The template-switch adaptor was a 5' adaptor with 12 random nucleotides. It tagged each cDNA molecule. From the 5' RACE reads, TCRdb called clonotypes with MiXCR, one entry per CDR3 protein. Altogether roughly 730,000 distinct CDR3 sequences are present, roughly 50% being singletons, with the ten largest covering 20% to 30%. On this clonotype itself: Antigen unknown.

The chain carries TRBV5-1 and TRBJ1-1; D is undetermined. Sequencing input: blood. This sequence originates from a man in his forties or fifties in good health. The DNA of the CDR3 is TGCGCCAGCAGCTTGTCACCGGACACTGAAGCTTTCTTT. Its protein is CASSLSPDTEAFF.